This T cell receptor beta chain was retrieved from a study of TIL therapy for anti-PD-1-resistant metastatic lung cancer. Overall study context: Median patient age was 54, ranging roughly 38-85 years. By whole-exome sequencing, median non-synonymous tumor mutation burden was roughly 1.4 mutations per megabase.

Trimming removed 3 bases at V and 4 bases at J, with 15 bases between. Germline values: CDR1 MNHNS, CDR2 SASEGT. There are 15 residues in the CDR3. The immunoSEQ assay was v3. Libraries were sequenced to 2.2 million or so read pairs (survey) or about 5-6 million (deep). Method: immunoSEQ multiplex PCR; TCRdb's copy keeps in-frame clones and lacks some. The repertoire holds 20,000 to 30,000 clones, with roughly two thirds as singletons. Time point: pre-treatment sample, taken before nivolumab and TIL therapy. Most excised metastases sampled were pleural nodules or supraclavicular lymph nodes. This specimen consisted of tumor tissue, obtained at baseline. This chain connects TRBV6-1 to TRBJ1-2, with D unclear. The TCR comes from a woman between 30 and 80 years old with non-small cell lung cancer. The CDR3 DNA follows: TGTGCCAGCAGTGAGATCCAACTGGGCCTCTATGGCTACACCTTC. Protein product: CASSEIQLGLYGYTF.